The sequence of this T cell receptor (beta chain) was determined in a study of cytomegalovirus exposure and HLA in healthy donors. Broader study findings: The study listed 164 cytomegalovirus-associated TCR beta chains.

The V gene's germline CDR1 is SGHTA and CDR2 FQGNSA. The CDR3 contains 15 residues. The V and J ends lost 0 bases and 4 bases, in that order; junction bases with no gene match: 4. This clone was seen only a few times. Antigen unknown. PCR employed 60 Vbeta and 13 Jbeta primers. The assay was immunoSEQ multiplex PCR, and TCRdb's table has in-frame clones only and misses some. This repertoire shows 150,000 to 200,000 clones, roughly four fifths found once; its top ten account for under 2.5%. The sample comprised PBMCs. This rearrangement joins TRBV7-2 to TRBJ2-5, with 8 bases aligning to TRBD1. This clonotype originated in a woman aged 25 to 45 in good health and CMV-seropositive. This CDR3 is CASSLASGGGETQYF. The CDR3 nucleotides are TGTGCCAGCAGCTTAGCCTCAGGGGGCGGAGAGACCCAGTACTTC.